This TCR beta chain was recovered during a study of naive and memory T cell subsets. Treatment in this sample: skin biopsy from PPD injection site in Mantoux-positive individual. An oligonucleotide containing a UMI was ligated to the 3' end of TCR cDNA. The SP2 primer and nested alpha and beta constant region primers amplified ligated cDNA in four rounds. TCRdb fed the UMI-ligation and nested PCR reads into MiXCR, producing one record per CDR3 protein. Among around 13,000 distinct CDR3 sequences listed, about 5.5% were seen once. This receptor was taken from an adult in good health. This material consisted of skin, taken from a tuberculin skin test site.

The CDR3 region has the DNA TGCAGTGCTAGAGGAACTACAGGGTTTCCTCAGTCACCCCTCCACTTT. Protein: CSARGTTGFPQSPLHF. The chain links TRBV20-1 to TRBJ1-6; possibly TRBD1 for D (6 bases). Trimming stripped 1 base from V and 10 bases from J, with 20 bases between. The CDR3 is 16 amino acids. Germline CDR1 reads DFQATT; CDR2 reads SNEGSKA (reference sequence).